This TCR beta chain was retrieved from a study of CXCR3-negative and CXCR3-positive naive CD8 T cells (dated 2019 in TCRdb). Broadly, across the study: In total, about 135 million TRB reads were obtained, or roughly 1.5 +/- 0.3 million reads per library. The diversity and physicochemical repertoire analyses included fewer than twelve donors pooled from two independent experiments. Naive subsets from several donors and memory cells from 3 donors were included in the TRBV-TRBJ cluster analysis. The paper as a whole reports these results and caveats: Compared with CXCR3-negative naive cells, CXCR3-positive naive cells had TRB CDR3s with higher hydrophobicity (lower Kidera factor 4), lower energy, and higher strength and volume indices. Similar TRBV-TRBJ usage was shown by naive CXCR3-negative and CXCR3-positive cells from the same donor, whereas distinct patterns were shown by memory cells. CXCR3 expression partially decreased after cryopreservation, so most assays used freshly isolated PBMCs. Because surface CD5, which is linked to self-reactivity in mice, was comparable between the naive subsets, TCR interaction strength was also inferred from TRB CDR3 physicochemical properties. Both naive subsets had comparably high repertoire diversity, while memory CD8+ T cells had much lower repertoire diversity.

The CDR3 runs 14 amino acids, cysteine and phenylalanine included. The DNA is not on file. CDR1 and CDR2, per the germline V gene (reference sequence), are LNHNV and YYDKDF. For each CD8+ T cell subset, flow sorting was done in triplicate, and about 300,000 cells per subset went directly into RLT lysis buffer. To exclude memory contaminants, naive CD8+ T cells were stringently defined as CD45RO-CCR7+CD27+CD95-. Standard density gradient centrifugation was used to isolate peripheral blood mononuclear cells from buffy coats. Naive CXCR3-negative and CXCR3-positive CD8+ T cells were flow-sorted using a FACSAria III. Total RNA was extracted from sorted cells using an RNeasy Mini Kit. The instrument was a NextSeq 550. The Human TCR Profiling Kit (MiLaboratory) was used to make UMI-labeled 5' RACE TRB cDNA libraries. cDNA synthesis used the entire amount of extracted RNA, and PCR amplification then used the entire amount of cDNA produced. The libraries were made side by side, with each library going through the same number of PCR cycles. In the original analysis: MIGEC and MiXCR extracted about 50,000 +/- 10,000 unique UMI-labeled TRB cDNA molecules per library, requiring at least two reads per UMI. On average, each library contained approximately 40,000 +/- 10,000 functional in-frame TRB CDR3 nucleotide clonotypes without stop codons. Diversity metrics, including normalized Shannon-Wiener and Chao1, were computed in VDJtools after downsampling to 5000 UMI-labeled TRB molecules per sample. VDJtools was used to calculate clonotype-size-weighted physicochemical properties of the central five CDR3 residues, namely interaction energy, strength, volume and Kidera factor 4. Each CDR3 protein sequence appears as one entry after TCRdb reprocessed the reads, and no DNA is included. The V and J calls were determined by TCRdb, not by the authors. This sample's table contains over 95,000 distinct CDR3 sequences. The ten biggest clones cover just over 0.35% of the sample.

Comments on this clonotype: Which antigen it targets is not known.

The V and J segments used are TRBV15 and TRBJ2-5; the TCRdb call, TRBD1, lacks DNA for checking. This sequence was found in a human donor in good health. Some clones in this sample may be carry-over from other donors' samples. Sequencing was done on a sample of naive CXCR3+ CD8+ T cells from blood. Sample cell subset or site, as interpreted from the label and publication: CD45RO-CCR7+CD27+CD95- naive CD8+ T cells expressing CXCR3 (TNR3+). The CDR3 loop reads CATSIEGRQETQYF.